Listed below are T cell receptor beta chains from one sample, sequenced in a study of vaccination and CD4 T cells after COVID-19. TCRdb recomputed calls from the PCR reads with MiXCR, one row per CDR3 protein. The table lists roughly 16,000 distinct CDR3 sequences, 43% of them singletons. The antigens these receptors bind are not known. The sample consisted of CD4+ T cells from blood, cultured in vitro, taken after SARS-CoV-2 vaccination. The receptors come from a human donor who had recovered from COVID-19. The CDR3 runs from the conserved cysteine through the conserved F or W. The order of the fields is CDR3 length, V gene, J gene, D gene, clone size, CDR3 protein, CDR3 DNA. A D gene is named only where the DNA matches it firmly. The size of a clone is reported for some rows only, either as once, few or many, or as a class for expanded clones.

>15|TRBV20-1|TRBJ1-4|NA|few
CSARIGSRVDEKLFF
TGCAGTGCTAGAATCGGGTCCAGGGTCGATGAAAAACTGTTTTTT
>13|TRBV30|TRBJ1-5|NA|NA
CAWSVPGREPQHF
TGTGCCTGGAGTGTACCGGGACGGGAGCCCCAGCATTTT
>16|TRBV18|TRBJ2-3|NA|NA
CASSPPVGGGTDTQYF
TGTGCCAGCTCACCACCGGTTGGCGGGGGCACAGATACGCAGTATTTT
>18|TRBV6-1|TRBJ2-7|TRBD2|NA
CASSQNSNLRDYRYEQYF
TGTGCCAGCAGCCAAAACTCCAATCTCCGGGACTACAGGTACGAGCAGTACTTC
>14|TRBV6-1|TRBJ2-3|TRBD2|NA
CASRRTSATDTQYF
TGTGCCAGCAGAAGGACTAGCGCCACAGATACGCAGTATTTT
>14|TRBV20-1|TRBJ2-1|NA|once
CSARDWRGRNEQFF
TGCAGTGCTAGAGATTGGCGAGGAAGGAATGAGCAGTTCTTC
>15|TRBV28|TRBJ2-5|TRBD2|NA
CASRMTSGSRETQYF
TGTGCCAGCAGAATGACTAGCGGGAGCCGAGAGACCCAGTACTTC
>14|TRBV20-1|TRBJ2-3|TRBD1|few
CSARRTGDQDTQYF
TGCAGTGCTAGACGCACAGGGGATCAAGATACGCAGTATTTT
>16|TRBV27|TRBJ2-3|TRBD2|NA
CASSLRTSGSQDTQYF
TGTGCCAGCAGTTTAAGGACTAGCGGGAGCCAGGATACGCAGTATTTT
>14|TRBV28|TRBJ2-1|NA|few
CASHQRVPYNEQFF
TGTGCCAGCCACCAGAGAGTCCCCTACAATGAGCAGTTCTTC
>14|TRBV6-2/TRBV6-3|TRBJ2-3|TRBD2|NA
CASSYGGDTDTQYF
TGTGCCAGCAGTTATGGGGGGGACACAGATACGCAGTATTTT
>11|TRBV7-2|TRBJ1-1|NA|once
CASGRGAEAFF
TGTGCCAGCGGGCGGGGGGCTGAAGCTTTCTTT
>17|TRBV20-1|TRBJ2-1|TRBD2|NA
CSARSGSSSGSYNEQFF
TGCAGTGCTAGGTCGGGCAGCTCTAGCGGGAGCTACAATGAGCAGTTCTTC
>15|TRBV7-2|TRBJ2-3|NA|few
CASSRSGLSTDTQYF
TGTGCCAGCAGCAGGAGCGGCCTTAGCACAGATACGCAGTATTTT
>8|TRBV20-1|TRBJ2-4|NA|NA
CSADQNHF
TGCAGTGCGGACCAAAATCACTTC
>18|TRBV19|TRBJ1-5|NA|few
CASSIDQGWQGLNQPQHF
TGTGCCAGTAGTATAGATCAGGGTTGGCAGGGGCTTAATCAGCCCCAGCATTTT
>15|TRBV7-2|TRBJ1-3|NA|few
CASSPQGPSGNTIYF
TGTGCCAGCAGCCCCCAGGGTCCCTCTGGAAACACCATATATTTT
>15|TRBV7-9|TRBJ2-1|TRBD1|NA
CASSLGTGSYNEQFF
TGTGCCAGCAGCTTAGGGACAGGGAGCTACAATGAGCAGTTCTTC
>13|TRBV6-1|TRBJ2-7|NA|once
CASSEEVIYEQYF
TGTGCCAGCAGTGAAGAAGTTATCTACGAGCAGTACTTC
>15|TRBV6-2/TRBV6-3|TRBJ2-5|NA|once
CASSYSFQGQETQYF
TGTGCCAGCAGTTACTCGTTCCAGGGACAAGAGACCCAGTACTTC